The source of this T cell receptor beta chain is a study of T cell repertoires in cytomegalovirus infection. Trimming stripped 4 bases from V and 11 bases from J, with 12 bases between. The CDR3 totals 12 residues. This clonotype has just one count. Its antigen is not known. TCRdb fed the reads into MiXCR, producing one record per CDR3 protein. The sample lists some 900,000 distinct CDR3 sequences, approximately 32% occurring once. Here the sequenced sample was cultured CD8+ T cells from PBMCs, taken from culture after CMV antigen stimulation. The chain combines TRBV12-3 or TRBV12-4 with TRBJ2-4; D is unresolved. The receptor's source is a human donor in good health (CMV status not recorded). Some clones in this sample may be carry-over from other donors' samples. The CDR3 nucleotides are TGTGCCAGCAGTTCCATTTTATACGTTCAGTACTTC. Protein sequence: CASSSILYVQYF.